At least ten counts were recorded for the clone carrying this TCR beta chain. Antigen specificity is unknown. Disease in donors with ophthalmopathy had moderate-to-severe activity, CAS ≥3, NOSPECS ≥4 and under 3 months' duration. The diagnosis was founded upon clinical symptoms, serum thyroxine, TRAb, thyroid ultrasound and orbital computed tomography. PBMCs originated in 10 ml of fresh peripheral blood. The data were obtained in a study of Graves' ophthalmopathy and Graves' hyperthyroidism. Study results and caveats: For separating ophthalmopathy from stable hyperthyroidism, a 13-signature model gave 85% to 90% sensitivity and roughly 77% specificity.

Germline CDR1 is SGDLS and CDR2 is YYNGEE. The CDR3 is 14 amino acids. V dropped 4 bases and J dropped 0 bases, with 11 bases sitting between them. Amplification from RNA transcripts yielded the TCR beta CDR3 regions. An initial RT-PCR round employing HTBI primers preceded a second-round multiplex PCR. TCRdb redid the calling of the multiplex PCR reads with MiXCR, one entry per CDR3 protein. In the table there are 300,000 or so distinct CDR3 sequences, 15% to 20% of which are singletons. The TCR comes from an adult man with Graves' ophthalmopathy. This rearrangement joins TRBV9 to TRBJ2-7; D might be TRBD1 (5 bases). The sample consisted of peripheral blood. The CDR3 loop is CASSTRQSSYEQYF. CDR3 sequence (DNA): TGTGCCAGCAGCACACGACAGAGCTCCTACGAGCAGTACTTC. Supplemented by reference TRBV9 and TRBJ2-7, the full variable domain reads DSGVTQTPKHLITATGQRVTLRCSPRSGDLSVYWYQQSLDQGLQFLIQYYNGEERAKGNILERFSAQQFPDLHSELNLSSLELGDSALYFCASSTRQSSYEQYFGPGTRLTVT.